The 29 T cell receptor beta chains below all came from one sample that was sequenced in a study of CD8 T cells in Susac syndrome. RNA amounts of about 0.5 to 1 ug underwent reverse transcription with random hexamers. Each CDR3 protein gets one entry after TCRdb re-called the immunoSEQ multiplex PCR reads with MiXCR. Seen here are approximately 100,000 distinct CDR3 sequences, nearly 95% observed once, and the top ten hold 0.11% to 0.15%. Sequencing was carried out using CD4+ T cells from PBMCs. The source is a human donor in good health.

The chain couples TRBV20-1 to TRBJ2-7; TRBD2 matches 11 bases. Germline trimming cut 3 bases from V and 3 bases from J; bases unmatched to any gene: 1. Germline values: CDR1 DFQATT, CDR2 SNEGSKA (reference sequence). The CDR3 sequence is 13 residues long. The CDR3 DNA reads as TGCAGTGCTAGCCTAGCGGGAGGCTACGAGCAGTACTTC. Protein: CSASLAGGYEQYF.

This clonotype was seen only once. The chain links TRBV3-1 to TRBJ2-6; perhaps TRBD2 as D (6 bases). The CDR3 is made up of 14 amino acids. Between the trimmed V and J ends, which lost 2 bases and 8 bases, there was a span of 10 bases. The germline V gene has CDR1 LGHDT and CDR2 YNNKEL (reference sequence). In DNA form, the CDR3 reads TGTGCCAGCAGCCAAACGGCGGGAACCAACGTCCTGACTTTC. This gives the protein CASSQTAGTNVLTF.

The chain links TRBV28 to TRBJ2-7; D call uncertain. Trimming shortened V by 9 bases and J by 2 bases, and 17 bases separated the two germline ends. Germline-derived CDR1 and CDR2 are MDHEN and SYDVKM. The length of the CDR3 is 14 residues. The CDR3 region has the DNA TGTGCCAGTGCGCCCTCCGGCCTCCCCTACGAGCAGTACTTC. This sequence encodes CASAPSGLPYEQYF.

V is TRBV20-1 and J is TRBJ2-1; D ambiguous. This CDR3 has 12 residues. Germline V lookup: CDR1 DFQATT, CDR2 SNEGSKA (reference sequence). Trimming cost V 0 bases and J 8 bases, with 8 bases left between them. The CDR3 sequence is CSARDPPYEQFF. The CDR3 DNA reads TGCAGTGCTAGAGATCCCCCCTATGAGCAGTTCTTC.

V is TRBV7-2 and J is TRBJ2-5; D remains ambiguous. The germline V gene has CDR1 SGHTA and CDR2 FQGNSA. V gave up 6 bases and J gave up 5 bases, with 7 bases separating them. The CDR3 has 11 residues. As DNA, the CDR3 is TGTGCCAGCAGTACAGCGGAGACCCAGTACTTC. Encoded protein: CASSTAETQYF.

The table lists this clonotype with a few counts. The V call is TRBV29-1, the J call TRBJ2-7; 9 nucleotides agree with TRBD2. This CDR3 contains 16 residues. Per germline, CDR1 SQVTM and CDR2 ANQGSEA. After removal of 6 bases from V and 1 base from J, the junction contained 13 bases not matched to a gene. CDR3 amino acids: CSVEEPFLAGSYEQYF. CDR3 DNA: TGCAGCGTCGAGGAACCCTTCCTAGCGGGGTCCTACGAGCAGTACTTC.

V and J are TRBV4-2 and TRBJ2-2, with 7 bases matching TRBD1. With 4 bases clipped from V and 3 bases from J, the junction kept 8 bases outside the gene matches. Germline assignment: CDR1 LGHNA and CDR2 YNFKEQ. The length of the CDR3 is 16 residues. CDR3 in amino acids: CASSPQGISDTGELFF. In DNA, the CDR3 is TGTGCCAGCAGCCCACAGGGGATTTCGGACACCGGGGAGCTGTTTTTT.

This chain uses TRBV29-1 with TRBJ2-1; possible D gene TRBD2, 6 bases. V dropped 7 bases and J dropped 6 bases, with 19 bases sitting between them. The length of the CDR3 is 14 residues. Germline CDR1 is SQVTM and CDR2 is ANQGSEA. This CDR3 reads CSALEGSTGNEQFF. The CDR3 DNA sequence: TGCAGCGCCTTGGAGGGCTCGACGGGCAATGAGCAGTTCTTC.

The rearrangement links TRBV7-8 to TRBJ2-2; D is undetermined. V was pared by 5 bases and J by 6 bases, with 10 bases between. CDR3 length: 13 residues. The germline gives CDR1 SGHVS, CDR2 FQNEAQ. CDR3 region: CASSLLGPGELFF. The CDR3 DNA reads TGTGCCAGCAGCCTATTAGGCCCCGGGGAGCTGTTTTTT.

V usage is TRBV4-2 and J usage is TRBJ2-3; TRBD1 matches 8 bases. Germline V gives CDR1 LGHNA, CDR2 YNFKEQ. The J segment lost 4 bases and the V segment lost 3 bases, leaving 6 bases of the junction unmatched. There are 15 residues in the CDR3. The CDR3 loop is CASSQMNRGADTQYF. The CDR3 region has the DNA TGTGCCAGCAGCCAGATGAACAGGGGGGCAGATACGCAGTATTTT.

This clonotype was found once. V gene TRBV7-9 combines with J gene TRBJ1-2; D uncertain. CDR1 is SEHNR, CDR2 FQNEAQ, per germline (reference sequence). V was clipped by 5 bases and J by 7 bases, with 17 bases between them. This CDR3 region has 14 residues. CDR3 in amino acids: CASSHQLLLGGYTF. For the CDR3, the DNA is TGTGCCAGCAGCCATCAGCTTCTCTTGGGTGGCTACACCTTC.

The chain links TRBV5-5 to TRBJ2-7; weak D call: TRBD1 (6 bases). The CDR3 covers 14 residues. Trimming pared 3 bases from V and 2 bases from J, leaving 12 bases between. Germline V gives CDR1 SGHKS, CDR2 YYEKEE (reference sequence). The chain's CDR3 is CASSWGQGTYEQYF. The CDR3 DNA is TGTGCCAGCAGCTGGGGGCAGGGTACCTACGAGCAGTACTTC.

The V call is TRBV2, the J call TRBJ1-3; D remains ambiguous. The V end was cut by 2 bases, the J end by 0 bases, with 2 bases between. The CDR3 sequence is 13 residues long. CDR1 and CDR2 (germline): SNHLY, FYNNEI. Here the CDR3 reads CASSESSGNTIYF. The CDR3 coding sequence is TGTGCCAGCAGTGAAAGCTCTGGAAACACCATATATTTT.

This clonotype was observed a single time. The rearrangement uses TRBV30 and TRBJ1-5; weak D call: TRBD1 (5 bases). CDR3 length equals 14 residues. V was clipped by 5 bases and J by 4 bases, with 15 bases between them. Germline assignment: CDR1 GTSNPN and CDR2 SVGIG (reference sequence). CDR3 sequence: CAWGGNSVNQPQHF. CDR3 sequence (DNA): TGTGCCTGGGGGGGAAACAGCGTAAATCAGCCCCAGCATTTT.

The V gene is TRBV20-1, the J gene TRBJ2-1; unclear D gene. V dropped 4 bases and J dropped 5 bases, with 9 bases sitting between them. Looked up from germline, CDR1 is DFQATT and CDR2 is SNEGSKA (reference sequence). The CDR3 consists of 12 residues. This CDR3 reads CSATRINNEQFF. For the CDR3, the DNA is TGCAGTGCTACACGAATTAACAATGAGCAGTTCTTC.

The chain has TRBV9 and TRBJ2-1, with TRBD2 identical over 8 bases. The CDR3 contains 17 residues. The ends lost 0 bases at V and 6 bases at J; junction bases unmatched: 11. Germline assignment: CDR1 SGDLS and CDR2 YYNGEE. The CDR3 loop reads CASSVDMAAGVINEQFF. The DNA for the CDR3 is TGTGCCAGCAGCGTAGATATGGCAGCGGGGGTTATCAATGAGCAGTTCTTC.

The chain joins TRBV6-2 or TRBV6-3 to TRBJ1-1, with TRBD1 matching 7 bases. The CDR3 loop spans 15 amino acids. V lost 5 bases, J lost 1 base, and 7 bases stayed unmatched. Germline lookup yields CDR1 MNHEY and CDR2 SVGEGT. CDR3 residues: CASSTPGQQNTEAFF. The DNA of the CDR3 is TGTGCCAGCAGTACCCCGGGACAGCAGAACACTGAAGCTTTCTTT.

The chain employs TRBV29-1 and TRBJ1-2; D might be TRBD1 (6 bases). Germline-derived CDR1 and CDR2 are SQVTM and ANQGSEA. This CDR3 comprises 15 residues. V was cut by 5 bases and J by 7 bases, with 23 bases left in between. The CDR3 nucleotides are TGCAGCGTTTCCGAGGATCCGGGGGCAGTGGGTGGCTACACCTTC. This encodes CSVSEDPGAVGGYTF.

This chain connects TRBV4-3 to TRBJ2-3, with D tentatively TRBD2 (6 bases). Germline assignment: CDR1 LGHNA and CDR2 YSLEER. The V end was cut by 1 base, the J end by 3 bases, with 14 bases between. The CDR3 length is 16 residues. CDR3 in DNA: TGCGCCAGCAGCCAAGCTCCCGCGGGGATGACAGATACGCAGTATTTT. It encodes CASSQAPAGMTDTQYF.

This clonotype was counted a single time. The chain has TRBV20-1 and TRBJ1-5; D ambiguous. This CDR3 has 15 amino acids. V gave up 3 bases and J gave up 5 bases, with 17 bases separating them. Germline V CDR1 and CDR2: DFQATT, SNEGSKA (reference sequence). CDR3 nucleotide sequence: TGCAGTGCTAGTATTTCGAGGGCATCGGATCAGCCCCAGCATTTT. The encoded protein is CSASISRASDQPQHF.

The chain employs TRBV2 and TRBJ1-1; 7 positions match TRBD1. The CDR3 runs to 13 residues. With V trimmed by 5 bases and J by 7 bases, 7 bases remained unmatched. Germline lookup yields CDR1 SNHLY and CDR2 FYNNEI. As DNA, the CDR3 is TGTGCCAGCAGTATGGGGACAGTGGGTGAAGCTTTCTTT. As protein: CASSMGTVGEAFF. The complete variable domain, with remaining parts taken from reference TRBV2 and TRBJ1-1, reads EPEVTQTPSHQVTQMGQEVILRCVPISNHLYFYWYRQILGQKVEFLVSFYNNEISEKSEIFDDQFSVERPDGSNFTLKIRSTKLEDSAMYFCASSMGTVGEAFFGQGTRLTVV.

The genes are TRBV5-6 and TRBJ1-1; tentative D call: TRBD1 (5 bases). The ends were cut back, 4 bases at V and 3 bases at J, with 13 bases in the middle. The CDR3 covers 14 residues. CDR1 and CDR2 from the germline V gene are SGHDT and YYEEEE. CDR3 sequence (DNA): TGTGCCAGCAGCAAAGACAGCCAGGACACTGAAGCTTTCTTT. It encodes CASSKDSQDTEAFF. Together with reference TRBV5-6 and TRBJ1-1, the CDR3 gives the full variable domain: DAGVTQSPTHLIKTRGQQVTLRCSPKSGHDTVSWYQQALGQGPQFIFQYYEEEERQRGNFPDRFSGHQFPNYSSELNVNALLLGDSALYLCASSKDSQDTEAFFGQGTRLTVV.

V usage is TRBV29-1 and J usage is TRBJ1-2; D perhaps matches TRBD1 (5 bases). The V and J ends lost 3 bases and 8 bases respectively, with 13 bases between them. Germline V CDR1 and CDR2: SQVTM, ANQGSEA. The CDR3 covers 12 residues. The chain's CDR3 is CSVDEGARGYTF. The DNA for the CDR3 is TGCAGCGTTGATGAAGGGGCGAGAGGCTACACCTTC.

This clonotype occurred once. This sequence joins TRBV3-1 and TRBJ2-1; either TRBD1 or TRBD2 may supply D (5 bases each). CDR3 size: 16 residues. The germline V and J ends were trimmed by 0 bases and 9 bases, with 18 bases remaining between them. Germline V gene data show CDR1 as LGHDT and CDR2 as YNNKEL (reference sequence). The CDR3 DNA reads as TGTGCCAGCAGCCAAGATGACGGGGCTCGCGTAGGTGAGCAGTTCTTC. Amino acid sequence: CASSQDDGARVGEQFF.

The chain couples TRBV4-1 to TRBJ2-2; D not resolved. The CDR3 has 17 residues. The V and J ends lost 4 bases and 0 bases respectively, with 15 bases between them. CDR1 is MGHRA, CDR2 YSYEKL, per germline. This CDR3 reads CASSPDVFDPNTGELFF. In DNA, the CDR3 is TGCGCCAGCAGCCCAGACGTTTTCGACCCGAACACCGGGGAGCTGTTTTTT.

The chain uses TRBV9 and TRBJ2-7; 9 bases match TRBD2. Germline V gene sequence: CDR1 SGDLS, CDR2 YYNGEE. J gave up 6 bases and V 2 bases, and 6 bases lay outside the gene matches. This CDR3 spans 14 amino acids. The CDR3 sequence: CASSVGLASGEQYF. Here the CDR3 DNA reads TGTGCCAGCAGCGTGGGACTAGCAAGTGGCGAGCAGTACTTC.

V gene TRBV7-9 combines with J gene TRBJ1-1, with TRBD1 as a possible D gene (5 bases). Germline values: CDR1 SEHNR, CDR2 FQNEAQ (reference sequence). The CDR3 contains 13 residues. Trimming shortened V by 5 bases and J by 7 bases, and 14 bases separated the two germline ends. The CDR3 DNA sequence: TGTGCCAGCAGCGCCTTTCTTACAGGTGAAGCTTTCTTT. Amino acids: CASSAFLTGEAFF.

V and J are TRBV5-1 and TRBJ1-1; D perhaps matches TRBD1 (5 bases). Trimming shortened V by 3 bases and J by 1 base, and 16 bases separated the two germline ends. The CDR3 has 16 amino acids. Germline CDR1 is SGHRS and CDR2 is YFSETQ. CDR3 sequence: CASSSPPGPQNTEAFF. CDR3 nucleotides: TGCGCCAGCAGCTCACCTCCGGGGCCGCAGAACACTGAAGCTTTCTTT.

The DNA of the CDR3 is TGTGCCAGTAGTATTGGTACAGGGGTCGGGGCCTACGAGCAGTACTTC. Encoded protein: CASSIGTGVGAYEQYF. J is TRBJ2-7 and V is TRBV19; 7 bases are a match to TRBD1. This CDR3 is built from 16 residues. V trimming: 3 bases; J trimming: 2 bases; junction bases outside the gene matches: 10. From germline, CDR1 is LNHDA and CDR2 SQIVND (reference sequence).